A selection of T cell receptor beta chains follows, all from one sample in a study of identical twins. MiXCR was run by TCRdb on the 5' RACE reads, yielding one entry per CDR3 protein. The profile shows approximately 1.8 million distinct CDR3 sequences, roughly a third of them singletons. Input material: cord blood. The receptor source for this set is a newborn girl in good health. Each CDR3 is given with its conserved first and last residue. A D gene is named only where the DNA matches it firmly. Clone sizes are given selectively: once, few, many, or a class where the clone is expanded.

TRBJ2-7	-	TRBV29-1	-	CSVEVRQGPYEQYF	TGCAGCGTTGAGGTTCGGCAGGGACCCTACGAGCAGTACTTC
TRBJ2-3	-	TRBV27	-	CASGRGGLSPTSTDTQYF	TGTGCCAGCGGGAGGGGGGGGCTTTCCCCAACTAGCACAGATACGCAGTATTTT
TRBJ2-3	TRBD2	TRBV10-3	many	CAISPGLILTDTQYF	TGTGCCATCAGCCCGGGACTAATACTCACAGATACGCAGTATTTT
TRBJ2-5	TRBD1	TRBV5-1	few	CASSWRQGKETQYF	TGCGCCAGCAGCTGGAGACAGGGTAAAGAGACCCAGTACTTC
TRBJ2-6	-	TRBV11-2	-	CASSGLTGKGANVLTF	TGTGCCAGCAGCGGGTTAACAGGGAAAGGGGCCAACGTCCTGACTTTC
TRBJ2-6	-	TRBV7-8	-	CASSSYSGANVLTF	TGTGCCAGCAGCTCCTACTCTGGGGCCAACGTCCTGACTTTC
TRBJ2-3	-	TRBV25-1	-	CASSDRQGSTDTQYF	TGTGCCAGCAGTGACCGGCAGGGGAGCACAGATACGCAGTATTTT
TRBJ2-5	-	TRBV6-1	few	CASSEARTGETQYF	TGTGCCAGCAGTGAAGCCCGTACAGGGGAGACCCAGTACTTC
TRBJ1-2	-	TRBV29-1	few	CSVPGQYGYTF	TGCAGCGTGCCCGGACAGTATGGCTACACCTTC
TRBJ1-2	-	TRBV7-2	-	CASSPNRVVNGYTF	TGTGCCAGCAGCCCAAACAGGGTGGTGAATGGCTACACCTTC
TRBJ2-7	-	TRBV24-1	-	CATSDVWGNEQYF	TGTGCCACCAGTGATGTGTGGGGCAATGAGCAGTACTTC
TRBJ1-2	-	TRBV15	-	CATSSAGTPRGYTF	TGTGCCACCAGCAGCGCCGGGACCCCTCGGGGCTACACCTTC
TRBJ2-3	TRBD2	TRBV9	many	CASSVAGVTDTQYF	TGTGCCAGCAGCGTCGCGGGGGTCACAGATACGCAGTATTTT
TRBJ1-4	-	TRBV28	few	CASSSRTEVGEKLFF	TGTGCCAGCAGTTCTAGGACAGAAGTTGGTGAAAAACTGTTTTTT
TRBJ2-3	TRBD2	TRBV12-3/TRBV12-4	many	CASSPPGLATDTQYF	TGTGCCAGCAGTCCACCGGGACTAGCGACAGATACGCAGTATTTT
TRBJ2-2	-	TRBV4-2	few	CASSQSNTGELFF	TGTGCCAGCAGCCAGTCGAACACCGGGGAGCTGTTTTTT
TRBJ1-1	-	TRBV7-2	few	CASSYRARNTEAFF	TGTGCCAGCAGCTATCGGGCTAGGAACACTGAAGCTTTCTTT
TRBJ2-3	-	TRBV5-1	few	CASSLWFPDTQYF	TGCGCCAGCAGCTTGTGGTTCCCAGATACGCAGTATTTT
TRBJ1-2	-	TRBV25-1	-	CASSEIDGYTF	TGTGCCAGCAGTGAAATAGATGGCTACACCTTC
TRBJ2-4	TRBD2	TRBV3-1	-	CASSLQGRLAAVEQYF	TGTGCCAGCAGCCTACAAGGGCGACTAGCGGCCGTGGAGCAGTACTTC
TRBJ2-7	TRBD2	TRBV4-1	-	CASSPLAHLAGGSNEQYF	TGCGCCAGCAGCCCCCTGGCCCACCTAGCGGGAGGATCGAATGAGCAGTACTTC
TRBJ2-1	-	TRBV12-3/TRBV12-4	many	CASSFLTGSSYNEQFF	TGTGCCAGCAGTTTTTTGACAGGTAGCTCCTACAATGAGCAGTTCTTC
TRBJ1-1	-	TRBV6-1	-	CASSEEVEAGRVVNTEAFF	TGTGCCAGCAGTGAAGAGGTGGAAGCAGGCCGGGTGGTGAACACTGAAGCTTTCTTT
TRBJ2-3	-	TRBV21-1	-	CASSASLQGAAPTDTQYF	TGTGCCAGCAGCGCTAGCCTCCAGGGGGCCGCCCCCACAGATACGCAGTATTTT
TRBJ2-1	-	TRBV2	-	CASSLGMPTYNEQFF	TGTGCCAGCAGCCTCGGAATGCCCACCTACAATGAGCAGTTCTTC
TRBJ1-1	-	TRBV20-1	-	CSASPAGHGVTEAFF	TGCAGTGCTAGTCCGGCAGGGCATGGAGTCACTGAAGCTTTCTTT
TRBJ2-7	TRBD2	TRBV12-3/TRBV12-4	-	CASSGAGVNEQYF	TGTGCCAGCAGTGGAGCGGGGGTCAATGAGCAGTACTTC
TRBJ2-2	-	TRBV20-1	-	CSAREDTGELFF	TGCAGTGCTAGAGAGGACACCGGGGAGCTGTTTTTT